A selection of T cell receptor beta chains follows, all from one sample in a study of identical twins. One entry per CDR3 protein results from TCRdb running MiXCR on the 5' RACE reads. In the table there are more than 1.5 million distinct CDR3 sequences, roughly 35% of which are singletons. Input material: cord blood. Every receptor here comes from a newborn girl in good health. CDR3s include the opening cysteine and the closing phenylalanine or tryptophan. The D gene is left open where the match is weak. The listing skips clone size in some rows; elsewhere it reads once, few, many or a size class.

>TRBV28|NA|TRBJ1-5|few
CASSPGPLYSNQPQHF
TGTGCCAGTTCTCCGGGCCCACTATATAGCAATCAGCCCCAGCATTTT
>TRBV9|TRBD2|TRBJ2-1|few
CASSALGGRASNEQFF
TGTGCCAGCAGCGCCCTGGGCGGGAGGGCCAGTAATGAGCAGTTCTTC
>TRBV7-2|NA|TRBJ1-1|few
CASSLARLLGNTEAFF
TGTGCCAGCAGCTTAGCGCGATTACTCGGGAACACTGAAGCTTTCTTT
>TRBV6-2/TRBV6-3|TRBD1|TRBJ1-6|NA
CAGDRDRVNSPLHF
TGTGCCGGCGACCGGGACAGGGTAAATTCACCCCTCCACTTT
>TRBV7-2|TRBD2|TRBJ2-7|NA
CASSFGLAVYNEQYF
TGTGCCAGCAGCTTCGGACTAGCGGTTTACAATGAGCAGTACTTC
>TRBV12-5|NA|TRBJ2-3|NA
CASGPEFTGTQYF
TGTGCTAGTGGTCCGGAATTCACCGGGACGCAGTATTTT
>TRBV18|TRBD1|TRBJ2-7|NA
CASSAPDRGLYNEQYF
TGTGCCAGCTCAGCCCCGGACAGGGGGCTCTACAATGAGCAGTACTTC
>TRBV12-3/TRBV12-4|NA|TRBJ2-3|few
CASSSVIRAGTDTQYF
TGTGCCAGCTCCTCTGTGATAAGGGCTGGCACAGATACGCAGTATTTT
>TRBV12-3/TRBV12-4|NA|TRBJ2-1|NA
CASSLADRQFF
TGTGCCAGCAGTCTTGCGGACAGGCAGTTCTTC
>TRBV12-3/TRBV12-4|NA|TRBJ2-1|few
CASSFGGALSNEQFF
TGTGCCAGCAGTTTCGGAGGGGCCCTCTCCAATGAGCAGTTCTTC
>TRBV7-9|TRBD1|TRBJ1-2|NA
CASSLRSGTGGLNYGYTF
TGTGCCAGCAGCTTACGGTCCGGGACAGGGGGCCTTAACTATGGCTACACCTTC
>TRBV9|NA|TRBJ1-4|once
CASSASSGTTNEKLFF
TGTGCCAGCAGCGCCTCATCGGGGACAACTAATGAAAAACTGTTTTTT
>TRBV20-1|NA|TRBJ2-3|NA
CSARDRGRGNTQYF
TGCAGTGCTAGAGATCGGGGGAGGGGGAATACGCAGTATTTT
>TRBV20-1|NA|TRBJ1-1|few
CSARVRTEAFF
TGCAGTGCTAGAGTAAGGACTGAAGCTTTCTTT
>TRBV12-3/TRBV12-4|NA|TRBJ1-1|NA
CASSFAQTEAFF
TGTGCCAGCAGTTTTGCCCAAACTGAAGCTTTCTTT
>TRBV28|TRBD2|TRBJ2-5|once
CASRIAGQETQYF
TGTGCCAGCAGGATAGCGGGACAAGAGACCCAGTACTTC
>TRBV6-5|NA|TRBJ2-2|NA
CACSWGENTGELFF
TGTGCCTGCTCGTGGGGGGAGAACACCGGGGAGCTGTTTTTT
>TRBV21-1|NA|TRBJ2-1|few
CASSKGDRGRNEQFF
TGTGCCAGCAGCAAAGGGGACAGGGGGCGCAATGAGCAGTTCTTC
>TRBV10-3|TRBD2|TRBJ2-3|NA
CAISPGLAGGSTDTQYF
TGTGCCATCAGTCCGGGACTAGCGGGGGGTAGCACAGATACGCAGTATTTT
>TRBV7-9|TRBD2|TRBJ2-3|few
CASSEGRTRDYHTDTQYF
TGTGCCAGCAGCGAAGGACGAACACGGGACTACCACACAGATACGCAGTATTTT
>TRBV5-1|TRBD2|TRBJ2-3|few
CASSFRTSGASTDTQYF
TGCGCCAGCAGCTTTAGGACTAGCGGGGCTAGCACAGATACGCAGTATTTT
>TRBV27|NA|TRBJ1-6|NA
CASSLSGGSYNSPLHF
TGTGCCAGCAGTTTATCAGGGGGCTCCTATAATTCACCCCTCCACTTT
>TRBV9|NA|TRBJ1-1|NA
CASTLVGGGNTEAFF
TGTGCCAGCACCCTAGTCGGAGGCGGGAACACTGAAGCTTTCTTT
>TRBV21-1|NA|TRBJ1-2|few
CASSKRAQGANYGYTF
TGTGCCAGCAGCAAAAGGGCACAGGGGGCTAACTATGGCTACACCTTC
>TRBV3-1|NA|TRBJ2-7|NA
CASSQGPGNEQYF
TGTGCCAGCAGCCAAGGACCTGGGAACGAGCAGTACTTC
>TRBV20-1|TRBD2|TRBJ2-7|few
CSARDRPSGSHEQYF
TGCAGTGCTAGAGATAGGCCTAGCGGGAGCCACGAGCAGTACTTC
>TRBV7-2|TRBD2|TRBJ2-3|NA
CASSLAGLASNTQYF
TGTGCCAGCAGCTTAGCGGGACTAGCGTCTAATACGCAGTATTTT
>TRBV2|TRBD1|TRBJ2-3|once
CASAAGTSGGPQLYF
TGTGCCAGCGCCGCCGGAACTTCAGGGGGCCCTCAGTTGTATTTT
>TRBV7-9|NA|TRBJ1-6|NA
CASSLSRDTSSYNSPLHF
TGTGCCAGCAGCTTAAGCCGGGACACGAGCTCCTATAATTCACCCCTCCACTTT
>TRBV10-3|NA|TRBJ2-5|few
CAISENALGLSYNEQYF
TGTGCCATCAGTGAGAATGCCCTAGGACTATCTTACAATGAGCAGTACTTC
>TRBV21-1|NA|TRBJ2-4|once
CASSSQTSLAKNIQYF
TGTGCCAGCAGCTCCCAGACCTCCTTAGCCAAAAACATTCAGTACTTC
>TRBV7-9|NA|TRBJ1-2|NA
CASSLALGGYGYTF
TGTGCCAGCAGCTTAGCGCTGGGGGGCTATGGCTACACCTTC
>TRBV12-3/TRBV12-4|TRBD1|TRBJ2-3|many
CASRRPRDRGDTQYF
TGTGCCAGCAGACGCCCCCGGGACAGGGGAGATACGCAGTATTTT
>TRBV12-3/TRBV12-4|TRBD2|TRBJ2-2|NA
CASKSGGALDTGELFF
TGTGCCAGCAAGAGCGGGGGGGCCCTTGACACCGGGGAGCTGTTTTTT
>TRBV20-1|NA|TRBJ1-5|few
CSARGYNQPQHF
TGCAGTGCTAGAGGTTACAATCAGCCCCAGCATTTT
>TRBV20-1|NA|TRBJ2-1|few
CSARDVEGEAYNEQFF
TGCAGTGCTAGAGATGTGGAGGGGGAGGCCTACAATGAGCAGTTCTTC
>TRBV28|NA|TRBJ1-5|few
CASSFGAGVQPQHF
TGTGCCAGCAGTTTTGGGGCAGGGGTTCAGCCCCAGCATTTT
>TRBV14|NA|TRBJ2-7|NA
CASSQVGREAYEQYF
TGTGCCAGCAGCCAAGTGGGCCGGGAAGCCTACGAGCAGTACTTC
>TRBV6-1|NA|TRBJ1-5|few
CASSPTATVLGALSNQPQHF
TGTGCCAGCAGCCCGACCGCCACAGTGCTGGGTGCTCTTAGCAATCAGCCCCAGCATTTT
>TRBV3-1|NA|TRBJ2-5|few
CASSPQLSTLQETQYF
TGTGCCAGCAGCCCCCAGCTATCGACCCTCCAAGAGACCCAGTACTTC
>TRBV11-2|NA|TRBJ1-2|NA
CASSLGGSFYGYTF
TGTGCCAGCAGCTTAGGCGGGAGTTTCTATGGCTACACCTTC
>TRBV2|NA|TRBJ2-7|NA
CASRFTGPSSYEQYF
TGTGCCAGCAGATTTACAGGGCCGAGCTCCTACGAGCAGTACTTC
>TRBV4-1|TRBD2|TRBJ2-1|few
CASSQGYSRGNNEQFF
TGCGCCAGCAGCCAAGGCTACTCGCGGGGGAACAATGAGCAGTTCTTC
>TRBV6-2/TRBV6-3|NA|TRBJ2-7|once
CAGTLPSGVSYEQYF
TGTGCCGGCACCTTACCCAGTGGGGTTTCCTACGAGCAGTACTTC
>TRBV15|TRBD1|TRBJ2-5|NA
CATSRDRTGSETQYF
TGTGCCACCAGCAGAGATCGGACAGGGAGCGAGACCCAGTACTTC
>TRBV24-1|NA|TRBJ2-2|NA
CATSATTLAGELFF
TGTGCCACCAGTGCCACTACCCTAGCCGGGGAGCTGTTTTTT
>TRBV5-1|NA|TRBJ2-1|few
CASSLAGSISNEQFF
TGCGCCAGCAGCTTGGCCGGTTCCATAAGCAATGAGCAGTTCTTC
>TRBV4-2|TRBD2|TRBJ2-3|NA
CASSRSSGRVIDTQYF
TGTGCCAGCAGCCGTTCTAGCGGGAGAGTCATAGATACGCAGTATTTT
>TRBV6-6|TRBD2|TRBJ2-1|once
CVSSYSGGSYNEQFF
TGTGTCAGCAGTTACAGCGGGGGGTCCTACAATGAGCAGTTCTTC
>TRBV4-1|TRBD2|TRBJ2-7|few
CASSQELADTYEQYF
TGCGCCAGCAGCCAAGAGCTAGCGGATACCTACGAGCAGTACTTC
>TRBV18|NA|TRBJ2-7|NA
CASSPLENYEQYF
TGTGCCAGCTCACCACTCGAGAACTACGAGCAGTACTTC
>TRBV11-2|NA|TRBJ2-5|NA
CASSPRGWGTYQETQYF
TGTGCCAGCAGCCCTAGAGGGTGGGGGACGTACCAAGAGACCCAGTACTTC
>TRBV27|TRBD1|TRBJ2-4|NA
CASSLGTASQQYF
TGTGCCAGCAGTTTGGGGACAGCCAGCCAGCAGTACTTC
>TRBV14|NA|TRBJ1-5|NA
CASSHAGEDQPQHF
TGTGCCAGCAGCCATGCAGGGGAGGATCAGCCCCAGCATTTT
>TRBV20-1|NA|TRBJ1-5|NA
CSASSRINQPQHF
TGCAGTGCTAGTAGTCGGATTAATCAGCCCCAGCATTTT